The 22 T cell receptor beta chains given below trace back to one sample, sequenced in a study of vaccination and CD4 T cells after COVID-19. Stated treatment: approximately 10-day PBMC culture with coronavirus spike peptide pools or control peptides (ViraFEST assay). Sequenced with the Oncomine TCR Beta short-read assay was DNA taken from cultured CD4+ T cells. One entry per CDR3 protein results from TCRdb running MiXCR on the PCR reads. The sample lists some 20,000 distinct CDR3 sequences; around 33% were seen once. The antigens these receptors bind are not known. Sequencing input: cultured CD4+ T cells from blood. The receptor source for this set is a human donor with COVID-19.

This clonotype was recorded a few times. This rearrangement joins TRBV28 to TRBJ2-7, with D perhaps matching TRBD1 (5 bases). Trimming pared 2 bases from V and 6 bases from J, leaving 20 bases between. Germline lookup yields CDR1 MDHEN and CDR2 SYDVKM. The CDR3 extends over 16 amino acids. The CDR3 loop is CASSLNGQGYSVEQYF. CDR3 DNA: TGTGCCAGCAGTTTAAATGGGCAGGGATACTCAGTCGAGCAGTACTTC.

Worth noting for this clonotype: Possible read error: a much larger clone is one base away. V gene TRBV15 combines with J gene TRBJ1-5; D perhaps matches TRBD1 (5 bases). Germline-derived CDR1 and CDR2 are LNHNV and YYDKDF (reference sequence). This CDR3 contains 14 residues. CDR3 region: CAARIDRSNQPQHF. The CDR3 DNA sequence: TGTGCCGCCAGGATAGACAGAAGCAATCAGCCCCAGCATTTT.

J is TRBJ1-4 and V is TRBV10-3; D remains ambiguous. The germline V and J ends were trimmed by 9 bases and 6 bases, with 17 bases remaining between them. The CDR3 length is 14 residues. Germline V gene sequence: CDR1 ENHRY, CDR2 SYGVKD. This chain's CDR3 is CAMQRTAPYEKLFF. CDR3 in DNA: TGTGCCATGCAGCGGACGGCCCCGTATGAAAAACTGTTTTTT.

CDR3 sequence (DNA): TGTGCCAGCAACCGAATGGGATGGTCGGGGGGGAGCTACACCTTC. This gives the protein CASNRMGWSGGSYTF. The rearrangement joins TRBV2 to TRBJ1-2; weak D call: TRBD1 (5 bases). From germline, CDR1 is SNHLY and CDR2 FYNNEI. The length of the CDR3 is 15 residues. V lost 7 bases to trimming and J lost 9 bases, with 24 bases between them.

Written as DNA, the CDR3 is TGTGCCAGTAGGGACAAGCTTAGTGGCTACACCTTC. It translates to CASRDKLSGYTF. This sequence joins TRBV19 and TRBJ1-2; the D gene is possibly TRBD1 (5 bases). The CDR3 length is 12 residues. V gave up 6 bases and J gave up 7 bases, with 12 bases separating them. Per the germline V gene, CDR1 is LNHDA and CDR2 is SQIVND (reference sequence).

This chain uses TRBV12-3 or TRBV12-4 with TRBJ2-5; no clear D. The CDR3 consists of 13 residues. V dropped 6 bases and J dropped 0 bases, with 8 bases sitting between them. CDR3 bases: TGTGCCAGCAGCCCCTTCGACCAAGAGACCCAGTACTTC. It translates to CASSPFDQETQYF.

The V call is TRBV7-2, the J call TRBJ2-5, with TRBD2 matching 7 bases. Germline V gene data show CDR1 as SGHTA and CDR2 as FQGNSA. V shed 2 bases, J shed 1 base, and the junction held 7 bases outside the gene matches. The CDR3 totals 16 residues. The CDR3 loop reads CASSLFPGGLQETQYF. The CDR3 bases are TGTGCCAGCAGCTTATTCCCGGGGGGACTCCAAGAGACCCAGTACTTC.

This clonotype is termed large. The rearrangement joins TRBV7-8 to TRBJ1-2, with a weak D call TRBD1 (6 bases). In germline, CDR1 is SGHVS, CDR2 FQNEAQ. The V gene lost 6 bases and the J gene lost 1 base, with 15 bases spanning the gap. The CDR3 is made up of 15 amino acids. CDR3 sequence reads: CASRNREGINYGYTF. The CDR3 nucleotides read TGTGCCAGCAGAAACAGGGAAGGGATTAACTATGGCTACACCTTC.

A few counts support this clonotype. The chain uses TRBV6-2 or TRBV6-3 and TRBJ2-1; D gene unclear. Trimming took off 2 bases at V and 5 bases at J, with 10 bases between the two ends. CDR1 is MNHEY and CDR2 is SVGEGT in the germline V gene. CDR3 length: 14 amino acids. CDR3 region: CASSYERQNNEQFF. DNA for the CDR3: TGTGCCAGCAGTTACGAAAGGCAGAACAATGAGCAGTTCTTC.

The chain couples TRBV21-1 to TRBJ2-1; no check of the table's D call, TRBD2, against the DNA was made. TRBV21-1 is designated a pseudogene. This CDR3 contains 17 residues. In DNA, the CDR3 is TGTGCCAGCAGCAAAGTTAGCGGGGGATCCACCCACAATGAGCAGTTCTTC. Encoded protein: CASSKVSGGSTHNEQFF.

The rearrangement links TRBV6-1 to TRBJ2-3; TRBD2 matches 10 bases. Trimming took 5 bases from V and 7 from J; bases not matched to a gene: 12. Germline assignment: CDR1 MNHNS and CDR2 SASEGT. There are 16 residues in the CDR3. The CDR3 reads CASSPPRSGGANTQYF. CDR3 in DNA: TGTGCCAGCAGTCCCCCCCGGAGCGGGGGGGCAAATACGCAGTATTTT.

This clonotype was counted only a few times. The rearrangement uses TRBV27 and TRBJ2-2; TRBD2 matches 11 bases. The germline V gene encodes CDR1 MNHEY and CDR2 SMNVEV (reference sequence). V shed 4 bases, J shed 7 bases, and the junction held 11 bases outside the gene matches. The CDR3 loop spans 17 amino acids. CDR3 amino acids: CASSSFLAGGRGGELFF. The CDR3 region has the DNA TGTGCCAGCAGTTCCTTTCTAGCGGGGGGACGAGGCGGGGAGCTGTTTTTT.

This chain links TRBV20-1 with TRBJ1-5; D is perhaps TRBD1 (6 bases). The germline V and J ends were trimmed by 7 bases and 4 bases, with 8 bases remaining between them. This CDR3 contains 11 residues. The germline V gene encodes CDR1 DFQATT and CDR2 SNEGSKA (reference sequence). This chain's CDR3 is CSGGGNQPQHF. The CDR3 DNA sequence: TGCAGTGGAGGGGGGAATCAGCCCCAGCATTTT.

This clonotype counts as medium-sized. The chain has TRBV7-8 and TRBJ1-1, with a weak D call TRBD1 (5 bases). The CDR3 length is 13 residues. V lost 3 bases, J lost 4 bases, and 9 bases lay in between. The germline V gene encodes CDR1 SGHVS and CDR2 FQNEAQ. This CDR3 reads CASSLTGGTEAFF. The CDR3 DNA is TGTGCCAGCAGCTTGACTGGGGGCACTGAAGCTTTCTTT.

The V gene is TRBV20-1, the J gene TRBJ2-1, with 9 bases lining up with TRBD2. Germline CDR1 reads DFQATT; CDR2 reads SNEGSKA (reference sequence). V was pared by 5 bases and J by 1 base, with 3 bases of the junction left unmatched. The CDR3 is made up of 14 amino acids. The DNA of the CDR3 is TGCAGTGCTCCGCGGGGGGGGTCCTACAATGAGCAGTTCTTC. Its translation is CSAPRGGSYNEQFF.

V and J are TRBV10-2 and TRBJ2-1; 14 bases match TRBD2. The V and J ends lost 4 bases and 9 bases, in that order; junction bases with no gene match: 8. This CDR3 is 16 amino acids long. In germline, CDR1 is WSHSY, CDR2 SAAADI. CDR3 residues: CASSVPTSGGAGEQFF. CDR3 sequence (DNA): TGCGCCAGCAGTGTTCCGACTAGCGGGGGGGCGGGTGAGCAGTTCTTC.

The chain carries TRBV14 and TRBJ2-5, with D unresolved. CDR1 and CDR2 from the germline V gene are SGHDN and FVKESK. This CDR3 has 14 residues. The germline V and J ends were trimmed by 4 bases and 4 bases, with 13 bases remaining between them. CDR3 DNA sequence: TGTGCCAGCAGCCTCGGAGTTCATCGAGAGACCCAGTACTTC. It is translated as CASSLGVHRETQYF.

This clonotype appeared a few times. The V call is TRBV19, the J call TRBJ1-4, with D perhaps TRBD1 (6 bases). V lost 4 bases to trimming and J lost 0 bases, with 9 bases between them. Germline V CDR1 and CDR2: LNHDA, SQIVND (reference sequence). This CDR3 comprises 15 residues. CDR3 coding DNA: TGTGCCAGTAGTACAGGGGACGCAACTAATGAAAAACTGTTTTTT. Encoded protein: CASSTGDATNEKLFF.

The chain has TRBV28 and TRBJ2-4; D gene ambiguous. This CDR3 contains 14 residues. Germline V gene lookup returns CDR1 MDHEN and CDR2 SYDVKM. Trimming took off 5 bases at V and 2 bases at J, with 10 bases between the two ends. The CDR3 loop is CASSKGNPKNIQYF. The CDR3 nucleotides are TGTGCCAGCAGTAAGGGAAATCCCAAAAACATTCAGTACTTC.

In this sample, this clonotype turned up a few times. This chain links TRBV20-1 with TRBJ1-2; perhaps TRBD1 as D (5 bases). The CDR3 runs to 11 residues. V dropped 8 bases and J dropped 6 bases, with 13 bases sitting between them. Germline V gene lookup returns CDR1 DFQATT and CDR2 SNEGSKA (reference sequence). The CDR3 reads CSNSRGDGYTF. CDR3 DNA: TGCAGTAACAGCCGGGGGGATGGCTACACCTTC.

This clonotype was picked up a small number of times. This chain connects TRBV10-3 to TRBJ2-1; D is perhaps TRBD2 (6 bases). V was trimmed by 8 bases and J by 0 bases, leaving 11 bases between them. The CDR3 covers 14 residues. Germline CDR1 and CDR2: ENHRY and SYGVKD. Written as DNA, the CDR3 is TGTGCCATCCGGGACTCTAGCTCCTACAATGAGCAGTTCTTC. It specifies CAIRDSSSYNEQFF.

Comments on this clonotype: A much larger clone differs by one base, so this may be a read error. CDR3 residues: CASSLQAGLETQYF. CDR3 sequence (DNA): TGTGCCAGCAGCTTACAGGCAGGCTTAGAGACCCAGTACTTC. This sequence joins TRBV7-9 and TRBJ2-5; D call uncertain. V lost 2 bases, J lost 4 bases, and 11 bases lay in between. The germline V gene encodes CDR1 SEHNR and CDR2 FQNEAQ (reference sequence). This CDR3 has 14 amino acids.